The 8 T cell receptor beta chains below come from one sample, sequenced in a study of molecular identifiers for immune sequencing clone quantification. TCRdb called the PCR reads again in MiXCR, with one record for every CDR3 protein. Among about 630,000 distinct CDR3 sequences, 25% were seen once, and the ten largest hold 0.78%. What was sequenced was naive CD8+ T cells from blood, with Jurkat cell RNA spiked in. The subset here: FACS-sorted CD8+CD4-CCR7+CD45RA+ naive T cells. Receptors originate from a human donor in good health. Some libraries in this study had Jurkat cell RNA spiked in.

This clonotype was counted ten times or more. This sequence joins TRBV7-2 and TRBJ1-1; D unresolved. The V gene's germline CDR1 is SGHTA and CDR2 FQGNSA. CDR3 length equals 10 residues. The CDR3 nucleotides are TGTGCTGTGGGATCCGCTGAAGCTTTCTTT. This encodes CAVGSAEAFF.

In its sample, this clonotype was seen a few times. V and J are TRBV29-1 and TRBJ2-1; D might be TRBD1 (5 bases). The V gene's germline CDR1 is SQVTM and CDR2 ANQGSEA. This CDR3 contains 13 residues. Deletions cut 3 bases from V and 9 bases from J, with 15 bases between. The chain's CDR3 is CSVEPSGQAEQFF. The CDR3 nucleotides are TGCAGCGTTGAGCCCTCAGGACAAGCTGAGCAGTTCTTC.

This clonotype was observed many times. The chain employs TRBV7-9 and TRBJ1-5; no firm D call. The CDR3 loop spans 15 amino acids. Germline V CDR1 and CDR2: SEHNR, FQNEAQ (reference sequence). Trimming took off 0 bases at V and 1 base at J, with 7 bases between the two ends. CDR3 DNA sequence: TGTGCCAGCAGCTTAGCGGATCAAAGCAATCAGCCCCAGCATTTT. It codes for CASSLADQSNQPQHF.

Comment on this clonotype: A much larger clone differs by one base, so this may be a read error. The chain is built from TRBV25-1 and TRBJ2-3; D is unresolved. The ends were cut back, 6 bases at V and 10 bases at J, with 14 bases in the middle. Germline V CDR1 and CDR2: MGHDK, SYGVNS. The CDR3 spans 12 residues. The CDR3 loop is CASSLDQRPQYF. The CDR3 DNA follows: TGTGCCAGCAGCCTAGACCAGAGGCCGCAGTATTTT.

As to this clonotype: The CDR3 does not close with the conserved phenylalanine or tryptophan, likely indicating a read error. V gene TRBV27 combines with J gene TRBJ1-6; tentative D call: TRBD1 (5 bases). The CDR3 loop spans 15 amino acids. From germline, CDR1 is MNHEY and CDR2 SMNVEV (reference sequence). Trimming stripped 3 bases from V and 7 bases from J, with 13 bases between. Here the CDR3 DNA reads TGTGCCAGCAGTTTGGTCAGGGAAGGAAATTCACCCCTCCACTAT. Amino acid sequence: CASSLVREGNSPLHY.

The V call is TRBV20-1, the J call TRBJ2-2; TRBD2 aligns across 8 bases. Per the germline V gene, CDR1 is DFQATT and CDR2 is SNEGSKA (reference sequence). V gave up 0 bases and J gave up 6 bases; unmatched junction bases: 12. The CDR3 is 17 residues long. The CDR3 protein is CSARDVVHSGSPGELFF. In nucleotides, the CDR3 is TGCAGTGCTAGAGATGTGGTGCACAGCGGGAGTCCCGGGGAGCTGTTTTTT.

This clonotype was seen repeatedly, ten times or more. This rearrangement joins TRBV7-6 to TRBJ2-5; D may be TRBD1 (5 bases). Trimming cost V 5 bases and J 2 bases, with 18 bases left between them. Germline V CDR1 and CDR2: SGHVS, FNYEAQ. The CDR3 consists of 16 residues. CDR3 region: CASSQSNSGRQETQYF. In nucleotides, the CDR3 is TGTGCCAGCAGCCAATCCAATTCAGGGCGTCAAGAGACCCAGTACTTC.

Turning to this clonotype: The junction departs from germline at one end; a sequencing error may be responsible. The chain uses TRBV4-3 and TRBJ1-5, with a weak D call TRBD1 (6 bases). The CDR3 totals 16 residues. The germline CDR1 and CDR2 sequences are LGHNA and YSLEER. The CDR3 is CASRQDLAGAAQPPHF. CDR3 DNA: TGCGCCAGCCGCCAAGATTTGGCAGGGGCTGCTCAGCCCCCGCATTTT.